The 24 T cell receptor beta chains given below trace back to one sample, sequenced in a study of cytomegalovirus exposure and HLA in healthy donors. PCR employed 60 Vbeta and 13 Jbeta primers. Sequenced by immunoSEQ multiplex PCR; TCRdb stores in-frame clones only, minus some. The repertoire holds about 160,000 clones, with approximately 81% as singletons. The specimen was PBMCs. Receptors originate from a boy between 2 and 10 years old in good health and CMV-seronegative.

V is TRBV11-2 and J is TRBJ2-1; D is perhaps TRBD2 (5 bases). Trimming cost V 5 bases and J 16 bases, with 21 bases left between them. The CDR3 is made up of 13 amino acids. CDR1 and CDR2 (germline): SGHAT, FQNNGV. CDR3 loop: CASSPLARVANFF. The CDR3 nucleotides read TGTGCCAGCAGCCCCCTAGCTCGGGTCGCCAACTTCTTC.

V is TRBV23-1 and J is TRBJ2-1; no clear D gene. TRBV23-1 is filed as an ORF, its function uncertain. Trimming removed 11 bases at V and 6 bases at J, with 23 bases between. The CDR3 is 15 amino acids. CDR3 loop: CARPPGSSPSNEQFF. CDR3 coding DNA: TGCGCCCGCCCCCCCGGGTCCTCCCCCTCCAATGAGCAGTTCTTC.

The chain carries TRBV19 and TRBJ2-7, with TRBD1 matching 9 bases. Germline V gene lookup returns CDR1 LNHDA and CDR2 SQIVND (reference sequence). The J segment lost 4 bases and the V segment lost 4 bases, leaving 2 bases of the junction unmatched. CDR3 size: 13 residues. CDR3 amino acids: CASSKGQGYEQYV. CDR3 bases: TGTGCCAGTAGTAAGGGACAGGGTTACGAGCAGTACGTC.

In DNA form, the CDR3 reads TGCGCCAGCAGCTTGAAAGGGGGCGCTGGGTCCTACGAGCAGTACTTC. Amino acid sequence: CASSLKGGAGSYEQYF. The chain uses TRBV5-1 and TRBJ2-7; TRBD1 matches at 7 bases. The germline CDR1 and CDR2 sequences are SGHRS and YFSETQ. The CDR3 covers 16 residues. The ends lost 1 base at V and 1 base at J; junction bases unmatched: 8. Full variable domain (outside the CDR3, taken from reference TRBV5-1 and TRBJ2-7): KAGVTQTPRYLIKTRGQQVTLSCSPISGHRSVSWYQQTPGQGLQFLFEYFSETQRNKGNFPGRFSGRQFSNSRSEMNVSTLELGDSALYLCASSLKGGAGSYEQYFGPGTRLTVT.

A single count supports this clone. The rearrangement uses TRBV21-1 and TRBJ1-1. TRBV21-1 is described as a pseudogene. The CDR3 runs to 14 residues. The CDR3 DNA sequence: TGTGCCAGCAGCAAAGAGCCGGGTTTAACTGAAGCTTTCTTT. Amino acid sequence: CASSKEPGLTEAFF.

The V and J genes are TRBV5-1 and TRBJ2-7, with D tentatively TRBD1 (7 bases). The CDR3 has 14 amino acids. V was clipped by 4 bases and J by 2 bases, with 13 bases between them. The germline gives CDR1 SGHRS, CDR2 YFSETQ. The CDR3 region is CASSRGTAPYEQYF. CDR3 in DNA: TGCGCCAGCAGCCGGGGGACAGCTCCCTACGAGCAGTACTTC.

The chain is built from TRBV6-1 and TRBJ1-2; no clear D. The CDR3 extends over 13 amino acids. V was trimmed by 10 bases and J by 7 bases, leaving 19 bases between them. Germline V gene data show CDR1 as MNHNS and CDR2 as SASEGT. CDR3 nucleotide sequence: TGTGCCACCAAGACACTAGGGCAAGGTGGCTACACCTTC. Translation: CATKTLGQGGYTF.

The chain is built from TRBV28 and TRBJ2-7; maybe TRBD1 (6 bases). CDR1 is MDHEN and CDR2 is SYDVKM in the germline V gene. V lost 4 bases to trimming and J lost 7 bases, with 20 bases between them. This CDR3 has 15 amino acids. CDR3 nucleotide sequence: TGTGCCAGCAGTTCTCCTCTAGGGACACCGCGGGAGCAGTACTTC. Translating gives CASSSPLGTPREQYF.

The chain uses TRBV27 and TRBJ1-2, with D tentatively TRBD1 (6 bases). This CDR3 spans 15 amino acids. The ends were cut back, 7 bases at V and 4 bases at J, with 19 bases in the middle. Germline-derived CDR1 and CDR2 are MNHEY and SMNVEV (reference sequence). This CDR3 reads CASIFRDTTFYGYTF. For the CDR3, the DNA is TGTGCCAGCATTTTCCGGGACACTACTTTCTATGGCTACACCTTC.

This chain joins TRBV9 and TRBJ2-5; 8 bases map to TRBD2. The DNA end is more similar to TRBJ2-7, so the J call may be wrong. Germline V gives CDR1 SGDLS, CDR2 YYNGEE. This CDR3 is 14 amino acids long. The CDR3 sequence: CASSGSGSNYEQYF. Here the CDR3 DNA reads TGTGCCAGCAGCGGGAGCGGGAGTAACTACGAGCAGTACTTC.

This chain joins TRBV30 and TRBJ1-2, with 7 bases that match TRBD1. Germline assignment: CDR1 GTSNPN and CDR2 SVGIG (reference sequence). The trim removed 0 bases at V and 0 bases at J, leaving 7 bases unmatched. The CDR3 has 16 residues. Here the CDR3 DNA reads TGTGCCTGGAGTGTACGGTCAGGGGGAACTAACTATGGCTACACCTTC. Translation: CAWSVRSGGTNYGYTF. The full variable domain, in which reference TRBV30 and TRBJ1-2 provide the parts outside the CDR3, is SQTIHQWPATLVQPVGSPLSLECTVEGTSNPNLYWYRQAAGRGLQLLFYSVGIGQISSEVPQNLSASRPQDRQFILSSKKLLLSDSGFYLCAWSVRSGGTNYGYTFGSGTRLTVV.

V gene TRBV5-4 combines with J gene TRBJ2-5, with TRBD1 identical over 8 bases. CDR3 length: 14 residues. Per the germline V gene, CDR1 is SGHNT and CDR2 is YYREEE (reference sequence). With V trimmed by 4 bases and J by 5 bases, 7 bases remained unmatched. CDR3 residues: CASSGRTGKETQYF. Written as DNA, the CDR3 is TGTGCCAGCAGCGGGAGGACAGGGAAGGAGACCCAGTACTTC. Supplemented by reference TRBV5-4 and TRBJ2-5, the full variable domain reads ETGVTQSPTHLIKTRGQQVTLRCSSQSGHNTVSWYQQALGQGPQFIFQYYREEENGRGNFPPRFSGLQFPNYSSELNVNALELDDSALYLCASSGRTGKETQYFGPGTRLLVL.

The gene calls are TRBV2 and TRBJ1-5; D is perhaps TRBD1 (6 bases). The CDR3 contains 14 residues. Between the trimmed V and J ends, which lost 3 bases and 9 bases, there was a span of 15 bases. The germline gives CDR1 SNHLY, CDR2 FYNNEI. CDR3 in DNA: TGTGCCAGCAGTGAGGAGTCAGGGGTTCCGCCCCAGCATTTT. Amino acid sequence: CASSEESGVPPQHF.

V is TRBV5-4 and J is TRBJ2-5; a weak D match, TRBD2 (5 bases). The ends were cut back, 3 bases at V and 4 bases at J, with 19 bases in the middle. This CDR3 has 16 amino acids. Germline V CDR1 and CDR2: SGHNT, YYREEE (reference sequence). The CDR3 region is CASSSTGSRAPETQYF. CDR3 in DNA: TGTGCCAGCAGCTCCACGGGATCTAGGGCTCCAGAGACCCAGTACTTC.

The genes are TRBV6-1 and TRBJ2-1; 7 nucleotides agree with TRBD2. Trimming removed 6 bases from V and 9 bases from J; junction bases left unmatched: 5. Germline CDR1 MNHNS, CDR2 SASEGT. The CDR3 runs to 12 residues. The CDR3 reads CASRRLAGEQFF. The CDR3 DNA sequence: TGTGCCAGCAGGCGACTAGCAGGTGAGCAGTTCTTC.

The sample holds one count of this clone. The V and J genes are TRBV5-8 and TRBJ2-7; 7 positions agree with TRBD2. Germline V gives CDR1 SGHTS, CDR2 YDEGEE. Trimming cost V 6 bases and J 5 bases; bases outside gene matches: 14. The CDR3 spans 15 residues. As DNA, the CDR3 is TGTGCCAGCAACTGGGCGGGAGCCGGAACGGACGAGCAGTACTTC. This gives the protein CASNWAGAGTDEQYF.

The chain carries TRBV10-1 and TRBJ1-6; 7 nucleotides align to TRBD1. Germline lookup yields CDR1 WNHNN and CDR2 SYGVQD (reference sequence). This CDR3 has 14 residues. V gave up 6 bases and J gave up 7 bases; unmatched junction bases: 6. The DNA of the CDR3 is TGCGCCAGCAGCGACAGGGTCGGCAATTCACCCCTCCACTTT. Its translation: CASSDRVGNSPLHF.

To note about this clone: Other DNA sequences of this sample code for an identical CDR3. The rearrangement links TRBV30 to TRBJ1-5, with D uncertain. The CDR3 loop spans 15 amino acids. Germline assignment: CDR1 GTSNPN and CDR2 SVGIG (reference sequence). V lost 0 bases and J 1 base, leaving 10 bases between the germline ends. This chain's CDR3 is CAWSVRQRSNQPQHF. Here the CDR3 DNA reads TGTGCCTGGAGTGTAAGGCAGAGGAGCAATCAGCCCCAGCATTTT.

This chain joins TRBV30 and TRBJ2-5; tentatively, D is TRBD2 (6 bases). The V gene's germline CDR1 is GTSNPN and CDR2 SVGIG (reference sequence). This CDR3 is 16 amino acids long. Trimming left V 2 bases short and J 4 bases short, with 20 bases between. The chain's CDR3 is CAWSLRVGETRETQYF. In DNA, the CDR3 is TGTGCCTGGAGTCTCCGGGTCGGGGAGACTAGAGAGACCCAGTACTTC.

This chain uses TRBV4-2 with TRBJ1-6; D not resolved. CDR1 LGHNA and CDR2 YNFKEQ come from the germline V gene. V was trimmed by 1 base and J by 4 bases, leaving 5 bases between them. The CDR3 runs to 14 residues. In nucleotides, the CDR3 is TGTGCCAGCAGCCAAGCCCAATATAATTCACCCCTCCACTTT. Translated: CASSQAQYNSPLHF.

CDR3 protein: CASSDIREGAKTNEKLFF. Here the CDR3 DNA reads TGTGCCAGCAGCGACATCCGGGAAGGCGCAAAGACAAATGAAAAACTGTTTTTT. The rearrangement joins TRBV5-6 to TRBJ1-4; D is unresolved. This CDR3 spans 18 amino acids. CDR1 SGHDT and CDR2 YYEEEE come from the germline V gene. V lost 4 bases, J lost 5 bases, and 24 bases lay in between.

The rearrangement joins TRBV19 to TRBJ2-7, with 9 bases matching TRBD2. Unmatched junction bases numbered 7, after V lost 6 bases and J lost 1 base. Germline CDR1 and CDR2: LNHDA and SQIVND (reference sequence). CDR3 size: 15 residues. The chain's CDR3 is CASSSAGGSSYEQYF. The CDR3 nucleotides are TGTGCCAGTAGCTCAGCGGGAGGATCTTCCTACGAGCAGTACTTC.

The chain couples TRBV27 to TRBJ1-5; TRBD1 is a possible D gene (6 bases). V was pared by 5 bases and J by 2 bases, with 13 bases between. Germline CDR1 reads MNHEY; CDR2 reads SMNVEV (reference sequence). This CDR3 has 15 residues. DNA for the CDR3: TGTGCCAGCAGTCTACAGGGTGGCGGCAATCAGCCCCAGCATTTT. Encoded protein: CASSLQGGGNQPQHF.

The chain joins TRBV10-1 to TRBJ1-5; the D is unclear. This CDR3 spans 12 amino acids. The V end lost 2 bases, the J end lost 9 bases, and 8 bases lay between the germline ends. Germline V lookup: CDR1 WNHNN, CDR2 SYGVQD (reference sequence). The CDR3 is CASSEGVGPQHF. The CDR3 DNA is TGCGCCAGCAGTGAGGGAGTGGGGCCCCAGCATTTT.